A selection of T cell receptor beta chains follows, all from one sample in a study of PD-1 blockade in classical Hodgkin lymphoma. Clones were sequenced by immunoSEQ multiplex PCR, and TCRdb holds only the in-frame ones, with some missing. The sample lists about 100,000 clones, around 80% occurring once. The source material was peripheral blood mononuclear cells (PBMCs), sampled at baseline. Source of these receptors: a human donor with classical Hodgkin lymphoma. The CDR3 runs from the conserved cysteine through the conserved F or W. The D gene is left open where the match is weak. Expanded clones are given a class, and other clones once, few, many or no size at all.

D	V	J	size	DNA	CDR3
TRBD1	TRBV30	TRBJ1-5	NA	TGTGCCTGGAGTCACTTAACTCCGGGACAGGGGCCCCAGCCCCAGCATTTT	CAWSHLTPGQGPQPQHF
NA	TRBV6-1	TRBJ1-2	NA	TGTGCCAGCAGTGAAACTAGGGTCAATTCTAACTATGGCTACACCTTC	CASSETRVNSNYGYTF
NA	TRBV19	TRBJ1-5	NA	TGTGCCAGTAGTACCCACATGGATCAGCCCCAGCATTTT	CASSTHMDQPQHF
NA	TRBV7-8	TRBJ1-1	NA	TGTGCCAGCAGCTTAGGTCAGACGAACACTGAAGCTTTCTTT	CASSLGQTNTEAFF
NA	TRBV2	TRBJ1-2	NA	TGTGCCAGCAGCCAGTCTGGCTACACCTTC	CASSQSGYTF
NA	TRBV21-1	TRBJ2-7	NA	TGTGCCAGCAGCGGCCGGACAGGCGACTACGAGCAGTACTTC	CASSGRTGDYEQYF
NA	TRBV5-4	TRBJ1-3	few	TGTGCCAGCACCATTTTTGGTGGAAACACCATATATTTT	CASTIFGGNTIYF
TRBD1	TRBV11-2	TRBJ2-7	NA	TGTGCCAGCAGCCCCGGACAGGGAGTGTACGAGCAGTACTTC	CASSPGQGVYEQYF
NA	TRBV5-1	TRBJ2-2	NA	TGCGCCAGCAGCTCCCCTGCTAGGACCGGGGAGCTGTTTTTT	CASSSPARTGELFF
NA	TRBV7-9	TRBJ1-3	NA	TGTGCCTCAAACCCCGGGAGCTCTGGAAACACCATATATTTT	CASNPGSSGNTIYF
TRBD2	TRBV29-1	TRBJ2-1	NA	TGCAGCGTTGAGGCCCCTAGCGGGAGTTTCTATGAGCAGTTCTTC	CSVEAPSGSFYEQFF
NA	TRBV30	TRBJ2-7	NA	TGTGCCTGGAGTGAGGACAGTGTTTCCTACGAGCAGTACTTC	CAWSEDSVSYEQYF
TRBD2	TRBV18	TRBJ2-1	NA	TGTGCCAGCTCACCACCGGGACTAGCGGTCATTGAGCAGTTCTTC	CASSPPGLAVIEQFF
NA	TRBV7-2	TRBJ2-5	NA	TGTGCCAGCAGCCCCTCTGGCCAAGAGACCCAGTACTTC	CASSPSGQETQYF
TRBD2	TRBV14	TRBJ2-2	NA	TGTGCCAGCAGCCTACCTCGACTAGCGGGAGCTCCCGGGGAGCTGTTTTTT	CASSLPRLAGAPGELFF
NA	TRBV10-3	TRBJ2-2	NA	TGTGCCATCGGCAGGGGAGCGGCGAACACCGGGGAGCTGTTTTTT	CAIGRGAANTGELFF
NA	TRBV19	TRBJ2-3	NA	TGTGCCAGTTGTGCCGCAGGGGGCACAGATACGCAGTATTTT	CASCAAGGTDTQYF
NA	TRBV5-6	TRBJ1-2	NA	TGTGCCAGCAGGAGGGGTCATGGCTACACCTTC	CASRRGHGYTF
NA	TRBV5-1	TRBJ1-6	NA	TGCGCCAGCAGCTTGGATGGCTATAATTCACCCCTCCACTTT	CASSLDGYNSPLHF
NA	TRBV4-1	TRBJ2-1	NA	TGCGCCAGCAGCCAAGAAGGGGGAGGCAGCGCGGAGATCTCCTACAATGAGCAGTTCTTC	CASSQEGGGSAEISYNEQFF
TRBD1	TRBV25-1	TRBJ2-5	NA	TGTGCCAGCAGTGCCCCTACAGGGGACCTTCAGGCCCAGTACTTC	CASSAPTGDLQAQYF
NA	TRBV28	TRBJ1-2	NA	TGTGCCAGCAGTTGGGACCTGGGTGGCTACACCTTC	CASSWDLGGYTF
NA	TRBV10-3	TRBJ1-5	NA	TGTGCCATCAGTGTGTCCAGGGATCAGCCCCAGCATTTT	CAISVSRDQPQHF
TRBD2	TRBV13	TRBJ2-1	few	TGTGCCAGCAGCCCTGTAGCGGGAAGGAATGAGCAGTTCTTC	CASSPVAGRNEQFF
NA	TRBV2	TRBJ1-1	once	TGTGCCAGCAGTGCGTACAGCATGAACACTGAAGCTTTCTTT	CASSAYSMNTEAFF
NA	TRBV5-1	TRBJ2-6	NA	TGCGCCAGCAGCTTGATGTGGGGTTCAGCTGGGGCCAACGTCCTGACTTTC	CASSLMWGSAGANVLTF
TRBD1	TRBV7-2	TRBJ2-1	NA	TGTGCCAGCAGCTTAGGGACAGGGTCCCACAATGAGCAGTTCTTC	CASSLGTGSHNEQFF
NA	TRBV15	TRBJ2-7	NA	TGTGCCACCAGCAGAGATCTAGTCCACGAGCAGTACTTC	CATSRDLVHEQYF
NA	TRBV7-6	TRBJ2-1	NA	TGTGCCAGCAGCCTCAATCCGACGACTGAGCAGTTCTTC	CASSLNPTTEQFF
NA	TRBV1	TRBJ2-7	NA	TGCACCAGCAGCCAGCGGCGGACATCCTCCTACGAGCAGTACTTC	CTSSQRRTSSYEQYF
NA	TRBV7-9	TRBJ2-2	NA	TGTGCCAGCAGCCACAAGAACACCGGGGAGCTGTTTTTT	CASSHKNTGELFF
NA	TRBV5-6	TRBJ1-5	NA	TGTGCCAGCAGCCCGGCAGGGCACCAGCCCCAGCATTTT	CASSPAGHQPQHF
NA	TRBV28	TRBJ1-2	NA	TGTGCCAGCAGTTTTTCACGTAACTATGGCTACACCTTC	CASSFSRNYGYTF
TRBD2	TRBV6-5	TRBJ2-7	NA	TGTGCCAGCTCCGTAGCGGGGCCAGCCTACGAGCAGTACTTC	CASSVAGPAYEQYF
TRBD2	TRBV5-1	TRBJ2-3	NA	TGCGCCAGCAGCTTGGGGGAGGGCCGGGGAGATACGCAGTATTTT	CASSLGEGRGDTQYF
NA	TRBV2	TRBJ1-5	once	TGTGCCAGCAATCCGGGCAATCAGCCCCAGCATTTT	CASNPGNQPQHF
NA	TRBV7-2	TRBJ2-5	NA	TGTGCCAGCAGCTCGACCGGTCCCCAATATGAGACCCAGTACTTC	CASSSTGPQYETQYF
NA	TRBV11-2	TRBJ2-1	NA	TGTGCCAGCAGTCCACTGATGAATGAGCAGTTCTTC	CASSPLMNEQFF
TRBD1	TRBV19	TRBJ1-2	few	TGTGCCAGCGCCGATCCGGGACAGGTCTATGGCTACACCTTC	CASADPGQVYGYTF
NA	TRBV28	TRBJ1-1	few	TGTGCCAGCAGACAGGGTTGGAACACTGAAGCTTTCTTT	CASRQGWNTEAFF
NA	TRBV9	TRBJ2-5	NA	TGTGCCAGCAGCGTAGGTGGAGTAGGTGGAGAGACCCAGTACTTC	CASSVGGVGGETQYF
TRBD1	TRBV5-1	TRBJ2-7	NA	TGCGCCAGCAGCAAAGACAGGGGGGGCTACGAGCAGTACTTC	CASSKDRGGYEQYF
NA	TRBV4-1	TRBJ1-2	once	TGCGCCAGCAGCCCTTTGGGAGTCTATGGCTACACCTTC	CASSPLGVYGYTF
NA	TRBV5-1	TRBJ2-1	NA	TGCGCCAGCAGCTTGGGGACTTACAATGAGCAGTTCTTC	CASSLGTYNEQFF
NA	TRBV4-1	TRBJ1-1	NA	TGCGCCAGCAGCCTCCGGGCCCTGAACACTGAAGCTTTCTTT	CASSLRALNTEAFF
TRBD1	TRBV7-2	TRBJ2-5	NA	TGTGCCAGCCAGGGACAGGGAGAGACCCAGTACTTC	CASQGQGETQYF
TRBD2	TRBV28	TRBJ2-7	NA	TGTGCCAGCAGTTTAAGTGGGACTACCTACGAGCAGTACTTC	CASSLSGTTYEQYF
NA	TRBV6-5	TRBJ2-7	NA	TGTGCCAGCAGTAAAACCTACGAGCAGTACTTC	CASSKTYEQYF